These 3 T cell receptor beta chains were sequenced from one sample in a study of control samples from healthy donors and cancer patients (dated by TCRdb to about 2020). To prepare the library, the immunoSEQ multiplex PCR assay was applied. The table was pulled from immuneACCESS by TCRdb, which kept in-frame rearrangements only. Such tables lose some clones; where checked, under half of the loss comes from unresolved V genes, and the rest has no known cause. In this sample the table shows about 160,000 clones, roughly 94% of which occur a single time. Together, the top ten hold around 15% of the sample. Sequenced material: PBMCs. The receptors derive from a man in his sixties with colorectal cancer.

The CDR3 loop reads CASSQETGKRYNEQFF. The CDR3 nucleotides are TGCGCCAGCAGCCAAGAGACGGGGAAACGCTACAATGAGCAGTTCTTC. The rearrangement joins TRBV4-1 to TRBJ2-1; D is possibly TRBD2 (5 bases). This CDR3 has 16 residues. Germline loops: CDR1 MGHRA, CDR2 YSYEKL. V gave up 0 bases and J gave up 3 bases, with 12 bases separating them.

The chain links TRBV20-1 to TRBJ2-5; 9 bases agree with TRBD2. This CDR3 spans 16 amino acids. Trimming cost V 3 bases and J 2 bases; bases outside gene matches: 10. From germline, CDR1 is DFQATT and CDR2 SNEGSKA (reference sequence). CDR3 in amino acids: CSASLGRGGTQETQYF. The CDR3 bases are TGCAGTGCTAGTTTGGGGCGGGGGGGCACGCAAGAGACCCAGTACTTC.

The J gene is TRBJ1-2, the V gene TRBV4-3; D unresolved. This CDR3 comprises 15 residues. Trimming stripped 0 bases from V and 4 bases from J, with 12 bases between. Germline V lookup: CDR1 LGHNA, CDR2 YSLEER. The CDR3 DNA reads as TGCGCCAGCAGCCAAGATCTTGAAGGGTTCTATGGCTACACCTTC. Amino acid sequence: CASSQDLEGFYGYTF.